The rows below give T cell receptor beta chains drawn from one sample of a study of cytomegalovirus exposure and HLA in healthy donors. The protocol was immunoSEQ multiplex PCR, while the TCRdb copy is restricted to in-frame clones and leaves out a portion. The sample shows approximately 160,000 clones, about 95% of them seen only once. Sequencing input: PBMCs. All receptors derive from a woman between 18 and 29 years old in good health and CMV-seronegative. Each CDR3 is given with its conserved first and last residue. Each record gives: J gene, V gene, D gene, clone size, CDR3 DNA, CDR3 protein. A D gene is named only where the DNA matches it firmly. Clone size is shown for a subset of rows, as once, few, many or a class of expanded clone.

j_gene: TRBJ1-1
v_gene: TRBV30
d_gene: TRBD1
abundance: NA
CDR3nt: TGTGCCTGGACGGGACAGGGGGTGAACACTGAAGCTTTCTTT
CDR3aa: CAWTGQGVNTEAFF

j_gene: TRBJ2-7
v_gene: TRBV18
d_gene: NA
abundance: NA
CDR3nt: TGTGCCAGCTCACTTATAGACAACGTTCCCTCCTACGAGCAGTACTTC
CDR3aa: CASSLIDNVPSYEQYF

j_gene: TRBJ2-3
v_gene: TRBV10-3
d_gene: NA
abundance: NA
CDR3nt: TGTGCCATCAGTGATGGGCAGTTCACAGATACGCAGTATTTT
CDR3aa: CAISDGQFTDTQYF

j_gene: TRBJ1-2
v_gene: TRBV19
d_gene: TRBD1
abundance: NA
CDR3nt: TGTGCCACCCCGGCAGGGGGCGATGGCTACACCTTC
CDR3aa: CATPAGGDGYTF

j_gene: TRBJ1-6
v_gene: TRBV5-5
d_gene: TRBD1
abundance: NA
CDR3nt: TGTGCCAGCAGCTTGGGAGGGGGCCATAATTCACCCCTCCACTTT
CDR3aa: CASSLGGGHNSPLHF

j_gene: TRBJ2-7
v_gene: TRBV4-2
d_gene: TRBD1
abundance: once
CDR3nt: TGTGCCAGCAGCCAACTGGGGGGACAGGGTCTCTACGAGCAGTACTTC
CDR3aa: CASSQLGGQGLYEQYF

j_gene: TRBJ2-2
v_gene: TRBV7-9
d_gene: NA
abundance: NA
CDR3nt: TGTGCCAGCAGCTTAGCGGAGACGGACTTTTACACCGGGGAGCTGTTTTTT
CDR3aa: CASSLAETDFYTGELFF

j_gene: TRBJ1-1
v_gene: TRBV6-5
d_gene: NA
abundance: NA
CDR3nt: TGTGCCAGCCAGGGTCAGTTAGGCACTGAAGCTTTCTTT
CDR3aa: CASQGQLGTEAFF

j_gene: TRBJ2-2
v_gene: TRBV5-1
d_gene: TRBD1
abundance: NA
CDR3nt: TGCGCCAGCAGCTGGGGTCGACAGGGGAGGACCGGGGAGCTGTTTTTT
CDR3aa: CASSWGRQGRTGELFF

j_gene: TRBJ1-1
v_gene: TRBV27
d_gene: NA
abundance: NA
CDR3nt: TGTGCCAGCAGTTTAGGACAGACGAACACTGAAGCTTTCTTT
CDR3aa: CASSLGQTNTEAFF

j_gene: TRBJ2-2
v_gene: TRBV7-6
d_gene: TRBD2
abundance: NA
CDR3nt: TGTGCCAGCAGCCTGGGACTAGCGGGGGGGCCGAACACCGGGGAGCTGTTTTTT
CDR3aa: CASSLGLAGGPNTGELFF

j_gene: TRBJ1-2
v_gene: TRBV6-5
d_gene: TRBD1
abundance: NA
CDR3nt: TGTGCCAGCAGTTACGGCAGGGGGCTTGGCGAGGGCTACACCTTC
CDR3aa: CASSYGRGLGEGYTF

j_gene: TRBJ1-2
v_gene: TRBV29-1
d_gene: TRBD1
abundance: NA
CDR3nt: TGCAGCGTTGACACAGGGGCCATCAACTATGGCTACACCTTC
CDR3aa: CSVDTGAINYGYTF

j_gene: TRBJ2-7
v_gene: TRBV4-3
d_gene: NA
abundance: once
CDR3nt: TGCGCCAGCAGCCCGACCTCGCAGGGTGCTGTCCACGAGCAGTACTTC
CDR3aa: CASSPTSQGAVHEQYF

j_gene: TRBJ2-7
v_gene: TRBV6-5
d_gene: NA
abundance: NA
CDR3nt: TGTGCCAGCAGTTCCGGGGTTCCCTACGAGCAGTACTTC
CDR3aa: CASSSGVPYEQYF

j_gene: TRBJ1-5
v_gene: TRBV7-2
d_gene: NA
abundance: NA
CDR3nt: TGTGCCAGCAGCTTATTTCTGGAGAATCAGCCCCAGCATTTT
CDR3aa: CASSLFLENQPQHF

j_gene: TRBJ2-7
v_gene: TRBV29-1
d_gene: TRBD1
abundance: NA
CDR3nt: TGCAGCGTTCGTTTAGACAGGGGGACGTACGAGCAGTACTTC
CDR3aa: CSVRLDRGTYEQYF

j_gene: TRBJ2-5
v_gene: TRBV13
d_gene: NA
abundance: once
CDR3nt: TGTGCCAGCAGCTTAGGTCCATCAGGATCCCAAGAGACCCAGTACTTC
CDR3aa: CASSLGPSGSQETQYF

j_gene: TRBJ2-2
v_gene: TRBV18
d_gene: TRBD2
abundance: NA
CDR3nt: TGTGCCAGCTCACCGTCCGGGACTAGCGGGGTACCAGGGACCGGGGAGCTGTTTTTT
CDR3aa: CASSPSGTSGVPGTGELFF

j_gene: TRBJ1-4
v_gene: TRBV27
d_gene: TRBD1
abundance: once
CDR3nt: TGTGCCAGCAGCCTAGACAGGGTTAAACTGTTTTTT
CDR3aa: CASSLDRVKLFF

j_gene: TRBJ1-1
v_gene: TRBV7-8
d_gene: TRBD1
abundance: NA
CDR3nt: TGTGCCAGCAGCCCTAGACAGGGGAACACTGAAGCTTTCTTT
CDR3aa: CASSPRQGNTEAFF